This T cell receptor (beta chain) was recovered during a study of blood T cell repertoires in COVID-19. As for the study in general: Samples of COVID-19 (acute and convalescent) were obtained from the United States, Italy and Spain.

Assay: immunoSEQ multiplex PCR; the TCRdb copy retains only in-frame clones and omits some. Among some 120,000 clones listed, around four fifths were seen once. Material for sequencing was peripheral blood. This clonotype originated in a man aged 55 to 69 with acute or convalescent COVID-19.

DNA for the CDR3: TGTGCCAGCAGCCAAGATTATGGCAGCAATCAGCCCCAGCATTTT. This translates into CASSQDYGSNQPQHF. V is TRBV3-1 (or the pseudogene TRBV3-2) and J is TRBJ1-5; D is uncertain. CDR3 size: 15 residues. Looked up from germline, CDR1 is LGHDT and CDR2 is YNNKEL (reference sequence). Trimming pared 0 bases from V and 1 base from J, leaving 7 bases between.